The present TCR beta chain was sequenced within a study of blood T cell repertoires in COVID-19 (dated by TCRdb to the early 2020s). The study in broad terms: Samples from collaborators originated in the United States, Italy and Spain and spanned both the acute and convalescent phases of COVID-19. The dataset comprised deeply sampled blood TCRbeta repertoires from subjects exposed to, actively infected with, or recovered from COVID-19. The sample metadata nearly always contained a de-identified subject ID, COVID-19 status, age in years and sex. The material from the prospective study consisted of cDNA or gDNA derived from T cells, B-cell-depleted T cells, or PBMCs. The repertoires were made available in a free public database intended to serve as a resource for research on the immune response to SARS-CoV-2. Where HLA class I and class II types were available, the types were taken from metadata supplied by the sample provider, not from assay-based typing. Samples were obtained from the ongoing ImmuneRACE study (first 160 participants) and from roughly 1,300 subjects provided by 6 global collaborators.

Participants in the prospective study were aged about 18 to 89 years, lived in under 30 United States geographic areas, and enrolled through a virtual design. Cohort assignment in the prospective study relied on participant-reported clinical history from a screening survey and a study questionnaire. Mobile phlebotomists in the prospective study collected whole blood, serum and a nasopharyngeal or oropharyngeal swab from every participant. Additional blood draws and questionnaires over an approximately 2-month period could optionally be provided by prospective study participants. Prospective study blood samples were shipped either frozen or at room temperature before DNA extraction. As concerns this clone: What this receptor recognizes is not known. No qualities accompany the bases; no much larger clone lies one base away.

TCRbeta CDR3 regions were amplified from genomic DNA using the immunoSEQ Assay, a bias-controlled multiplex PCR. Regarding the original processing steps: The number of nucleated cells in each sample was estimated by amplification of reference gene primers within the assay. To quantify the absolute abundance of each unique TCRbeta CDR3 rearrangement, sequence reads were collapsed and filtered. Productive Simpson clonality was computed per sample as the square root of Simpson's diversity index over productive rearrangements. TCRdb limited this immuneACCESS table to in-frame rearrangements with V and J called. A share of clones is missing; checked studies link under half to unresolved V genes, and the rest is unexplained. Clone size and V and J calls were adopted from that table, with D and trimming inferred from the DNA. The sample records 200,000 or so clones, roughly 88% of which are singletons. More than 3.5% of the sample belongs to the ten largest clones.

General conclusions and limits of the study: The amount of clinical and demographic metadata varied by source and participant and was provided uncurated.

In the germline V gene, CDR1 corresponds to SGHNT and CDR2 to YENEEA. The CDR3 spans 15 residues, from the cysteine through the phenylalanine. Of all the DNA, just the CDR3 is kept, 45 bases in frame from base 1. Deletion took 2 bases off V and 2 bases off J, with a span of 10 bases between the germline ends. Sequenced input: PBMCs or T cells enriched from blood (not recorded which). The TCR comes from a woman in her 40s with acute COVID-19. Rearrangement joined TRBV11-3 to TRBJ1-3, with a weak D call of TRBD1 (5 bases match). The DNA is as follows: TGTGCCAGCAGCTTAACAGGTGACCCTGGAAACACCATATATTTT. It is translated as CASSLTGDPGNTIYF.